This TCR beta chain is from a study of pediatric ulcerative colitis. For this clone: What it binds is not known.

Study-level points and caveats: In rectum, acute severe colitis had expanded clones and less diversity. A couple of patients had blood samples with substantially reduced template counts. Compared with controls, ulcerative colitis showed greater blood-rectum clone sharing.

V was trimmed by 5 bases and J by 0 bases, leaving 10 bases between them. This CDR3 has 15 residues. Germline CDR1 MDHEN, CDR2 SYDVKM. The rectum was sampled with one to two pinch biopsies at colonoscopy. The assay was run at survey level. Repertoires were generated with immunoSEQ multiplex PCR, while TCRdb's copy carries only in-frame clones and drops some. The sample has about 36,000 clones; 55% to 85% are singletons. V usage is TRBV28 and J usage is TRBJ1-4; D is possibly TRBD1 (6 bases). The receptor was derived from a boy younger than 18 with moderate ulcerative colitis. What was sequenced was gut tissue. The CDR3 DNA sequence: TGTGCCAGCAGTGGGTACAGGGCAACTAATGAAAAACTGTTTTTT. This sequence encodes CASSGYRATNEKLFF.